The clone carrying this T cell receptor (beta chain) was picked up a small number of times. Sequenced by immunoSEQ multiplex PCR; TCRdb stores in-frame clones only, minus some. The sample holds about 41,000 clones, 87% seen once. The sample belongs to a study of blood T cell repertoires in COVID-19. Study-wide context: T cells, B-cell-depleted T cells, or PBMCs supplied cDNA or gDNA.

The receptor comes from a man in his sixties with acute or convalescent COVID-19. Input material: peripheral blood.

CDR3 in amino acids: CASQDRWGENTEAFF. CDR3 nucleotide sequence: TGTGCCAGCCAGGATCGATGGGGAGAGAACACTGAAGCTTTCTTT. V and J are TRBV3-1 (or the pseudogene TRBV3-2) and TRBJ1-1; no firm D call. CDR3 length equals 15 residues. The ends were cut back, 8 bases at V and 1 base at J, with 17 bases in the middle. Germline loops: CDR1 LGHDT, CDR2 YNNKEL (reference sequence).